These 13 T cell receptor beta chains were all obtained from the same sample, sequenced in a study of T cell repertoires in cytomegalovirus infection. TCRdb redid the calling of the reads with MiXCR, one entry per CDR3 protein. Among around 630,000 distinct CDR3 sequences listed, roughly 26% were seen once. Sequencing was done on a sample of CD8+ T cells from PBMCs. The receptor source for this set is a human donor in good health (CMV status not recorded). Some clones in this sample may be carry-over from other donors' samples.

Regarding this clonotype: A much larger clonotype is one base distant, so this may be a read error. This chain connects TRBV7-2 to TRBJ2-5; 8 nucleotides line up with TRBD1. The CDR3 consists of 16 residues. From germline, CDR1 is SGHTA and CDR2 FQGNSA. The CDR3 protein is CASSPTDRARQEIQYF. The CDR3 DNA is TGTGCCAGCAGCCCAACGGACAGGGCCAGACAAGAGATCCAGTACTTC.

The CDR3 reads CATSRPGGHEQFF. The DNA of the CDR3 is TGTGCCACCAGCAGACCGGGGGGCCATGAGCAGTTCTTC. The V gene is TRBV15, the J gene TRBJ2-1, with TRBD2 as a possible D gene (7 bases). From germline, CDR1 is LNHNV and CDR2 YYDKDF (reference sequence). Trimming left V 2 bases short and J 8 bases short, with 10 bases between. CDR3 length: 13 residues.

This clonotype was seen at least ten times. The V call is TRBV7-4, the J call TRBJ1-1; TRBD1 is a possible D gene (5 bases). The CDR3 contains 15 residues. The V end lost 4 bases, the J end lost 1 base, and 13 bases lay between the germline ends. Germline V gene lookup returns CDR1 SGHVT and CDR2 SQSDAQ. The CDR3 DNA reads TGTGCCAGCAGCTCATTGGGACGGTCGAACACTGAAGCTTTCTTT. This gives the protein CASSSLGRSNTEAFF.

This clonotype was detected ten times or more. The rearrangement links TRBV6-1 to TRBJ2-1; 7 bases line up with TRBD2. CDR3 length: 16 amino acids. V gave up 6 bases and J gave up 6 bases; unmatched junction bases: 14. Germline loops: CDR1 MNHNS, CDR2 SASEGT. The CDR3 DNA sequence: TGTGCCAGCAGCTCCTCCCGGGGGGTAATTGTCAATGAGCAGTTCTTC. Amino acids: CASSSSRGVIVNEQFF.

The CDR3 protein is CSARESTSGGPVYEQYF. The DNA for the CDR3 is TGCAGTGCTAGAGAGTCGACTAGCGGGGGGCCGGTCTACGAGCAGTACTTC. The V gene is TRBV20-1, the J gene TRBJ2-7, with 13 nucleotides matching TRBD2. Germline V gives CDR1 DFQATT, CDR2 SNEGSKA (reference sequence). This CDR3 has 17 residues. The trim removed 0 bases at V and 3 bases at J, leaving 8 bases unmatched.

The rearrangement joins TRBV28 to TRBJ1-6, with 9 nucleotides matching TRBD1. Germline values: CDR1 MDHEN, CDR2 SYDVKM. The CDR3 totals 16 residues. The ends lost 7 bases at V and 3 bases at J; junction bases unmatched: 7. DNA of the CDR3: TGTGCCAGCAACGCTGGGGGACAGGGCTATAATTCACCCCTCCACTTT. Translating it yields CASNAGGQGYNSPLHF.

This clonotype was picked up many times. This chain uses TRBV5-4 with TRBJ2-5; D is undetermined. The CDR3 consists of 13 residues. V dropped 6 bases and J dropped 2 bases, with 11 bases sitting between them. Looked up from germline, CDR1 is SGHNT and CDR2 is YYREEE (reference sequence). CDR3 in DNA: TGTGCCAGCACCATGACCGGGCAAGAGACCCAGTACTTC. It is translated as CASTMTGQETQYF.

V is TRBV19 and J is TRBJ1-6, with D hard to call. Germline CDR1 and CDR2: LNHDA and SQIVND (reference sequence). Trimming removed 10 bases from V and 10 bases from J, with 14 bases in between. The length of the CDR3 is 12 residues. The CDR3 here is CATAGGPSPLHF. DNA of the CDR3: TGTGCCACCGCCGGAGGCCCCTCACCCCTCCACTTT. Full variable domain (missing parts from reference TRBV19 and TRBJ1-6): DGGITQSPKYLFRKEGQNVTLSCEQNLNHDAMYWYRQDPGQGLRLIYYSQIVNDFQKGDIAEGYSVSREKKESFPLTVTSAQKNPTAFYLCATAGGPSPLHFGNGTRLTVT.

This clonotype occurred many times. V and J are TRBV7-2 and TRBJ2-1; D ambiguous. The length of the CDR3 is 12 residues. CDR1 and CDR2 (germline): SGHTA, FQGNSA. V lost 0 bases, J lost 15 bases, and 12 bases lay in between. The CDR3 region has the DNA TGTGCCAGCAGCTTAGCGGTCGCCAGTGCGTTCTTC. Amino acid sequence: CASSLAVASAFF.

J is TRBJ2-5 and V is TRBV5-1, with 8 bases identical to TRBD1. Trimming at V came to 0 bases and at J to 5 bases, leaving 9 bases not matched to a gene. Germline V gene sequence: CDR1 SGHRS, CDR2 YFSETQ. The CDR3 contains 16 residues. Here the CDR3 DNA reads TGCGCCAGCAGCTTGGATTCAGGGGGCGCCCGGGAGACCCAGTACTTC. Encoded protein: CASSLDSGGARETQYF.

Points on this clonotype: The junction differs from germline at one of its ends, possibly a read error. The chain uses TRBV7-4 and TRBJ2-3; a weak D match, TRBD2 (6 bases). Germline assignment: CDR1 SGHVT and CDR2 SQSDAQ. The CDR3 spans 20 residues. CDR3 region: CANSPRPGRAGSLGTDTKYF. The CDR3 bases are TGTGCCAACAGCCCCCGTCCCGGACGGGCGGGGTCCCTTGGCACAGATACGAAGTATTTT.

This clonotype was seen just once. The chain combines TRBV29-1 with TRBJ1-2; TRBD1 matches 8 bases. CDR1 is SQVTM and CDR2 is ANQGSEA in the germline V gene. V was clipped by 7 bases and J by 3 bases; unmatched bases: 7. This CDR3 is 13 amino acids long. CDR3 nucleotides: TGCAGCGGGGAGACAGGGGATGACTATGGCTACACCTTC. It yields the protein CSGETGDDYGYTF.

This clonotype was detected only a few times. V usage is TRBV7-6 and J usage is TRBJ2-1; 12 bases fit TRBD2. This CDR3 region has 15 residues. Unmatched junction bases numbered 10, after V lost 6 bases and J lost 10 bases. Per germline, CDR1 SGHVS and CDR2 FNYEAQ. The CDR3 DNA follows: TGTGCCAGCAGTATGACTAGCGGGGGTGCTGGGGAGCAGTTCTTC. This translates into CASSMTSGGAGEQFF. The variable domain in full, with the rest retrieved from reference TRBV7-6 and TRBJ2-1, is GAGVSQSPRYKVTKRGQDVALRCDPISGHVSLYWYRQALGQGPEFLTYFNYEAQQDKSGLPNDRFSAERPEGSISTLTIQRTEQRDSAMYRCASSMTSGGAGEQFFGPGTRLTVL.